A selection of T cell receptor beta chains follows, all from one sample in a study of blood T cell repertoires in COVID-19. Clones were read by immunoSEQ multiplex PCR, and TCRdb kept only the in-frame ones, dropping some. The table has about 300,000 clones, about nine tenths seen once; the top ten hold 4.5% to 5.5%. Sequenced sample: PBMCs or T cells enriched from blood (not recorded which). The receptors here all came from a man in his 60s who had recovered from COVID-19. The CDR3 runs from the conserved cysteine through the conserved F or W. The D gene is left open where the match is weak. The size entry is marked missing in some rows and otherwise reads once, few, many or a size class.

D	size	V	J	CDR3	DNA
.	.	TRBV11-2	TRBJ1-5	CASSPGWEPQHF	TGTGCCAGCAGCCCGGGGTGGGAGCCCCAGCATTTT
TRBD2	.	TRBV3-1/TRBV3-2	TRBJ2-7	CASSQVGGPLAGASEQYF	TGTGCCAGCAGCCAAGTTGGAGGACCACTAGCGGGAGCCTCCGAGCAGTACTTC
.	.	TRBV11-3	TRBJ1-6	CASSLDSDRGSPLHF	TGTGCCAGCAGCTTAGATTCGGACAGAGGCTCACCCCTCCACTTT
.	once	TRBV18	TRBJ2-2	CASSHITGELFF	TGTGCCAGCTCACATATCACCGGGGAGCTGTTTTTT
.	.	TRBV28	TRBJ1-1	CASSLQGTGEAFF	TGTGCCAGCAGTTTACAGGGGACGGGTGAAGCTTTCTTT
.	.	TRBV15	TRBJ1-4	CATSRERATNEKLFF	TGTGCCACCAGCAGAGAGAGGGCAACTAATGAAAAACTGTTTTTT
.	.	TRBV23-1	TRBJ2-7	CAPGGKFEQYF	TGCGCCCCCGGGGGTAAGTTCGAGCAGTACTTC
TRBD2	.	TRBV2	TRBJ2-3	CASSESGGTSTDTQYF	TGTGCCAGCAGTGAATCGGGGGGGACTAGCACAGATACGCAGTATTTT
.	.	TRBV7-2	TRBJ2-1	CASSRGQTIYNEQFF	TGTGCCAGCAGCCGTGGACAGACAATTTACAATGAGCAGTTCTTC
.	.	TRBV7-9	TRBJ1-6	CASSPSRGNSPLHF	TGTGCCAGCAGCCCCAGCAGGGGCAATTCACCCCTCCACTTT
.	.	TRBV4-2	TRBJ1-3	CASSLPDSPSGNTIYF	TGTGCCAGCAGCCTACCAGACAGTCCCTCTGGAAACACCATATATTTT
.	.	TRBV2	TRBJ1-5	CASSKERRNQPQHF	TGTGCCAGCAGTAAGGAGCGGCGCAATCAGCCCCAGCATTTT
TRBD2	.	TRBV19	TRBJ2-7	CASSPLVGGDDEQYF	TGTGCCAGTAGTCCCCTAGTCGGGGGGGACGACGAGCAGTACTTC
.	.	TRBV5-6	TRBJ2-5	CASRPRGGLGDGWETQYF	TGTGCCAGCAGGCCCCGAGGGGGTTTGGGAGATGGTTGGGAGACCCAGTACTTC
TRBD2	.	TRBV9	TRBJ2-3	CASSVGGRPSTDTQYF	TGTGCCAGCAGCGTTGGCGGGAGGCCTAGCACAGATACGCAGTATTTT
TRBD2	.	TRBV7-3	TRBJ2-7	CASSPSAGGGYEQYF	TGTGCCAGCAGCCCCTCTGCGGGAGGGGGCTACGAGCAGTACTTC
TRBD1	.	TRBV11-2	TRBJ1-1	CASRYWGQGARINTEAFF	TGTGCCAGCCGATACTGGGGACAGGGGGCGCGTATAAACACTGAAGCTTTCTTT
.	.	TRBV9	TRBJ2-2	CASSPGQGNTGELFF	TGTGCCAGCAGCCCTGGGCAGGGGAACACCGGGGAGCTGTTTTTT
TRBD2	.	TRBV7-6	TRBJ2-3	CASSNRGREGTQYF	TGTGCCAGCAGCAACCGGGGCAGGGAGGGAACGCAGTATTTT
.	.	TRBV7-8	TRBJ1-1	CASSLGSSGKAFF	TGTGCCAGCAGCTTAGGGAGTAGCGGCAAAGCTTTCTTT
.	.	TRBV18	TRBJ1-4	CASSPTGGDEKLFF	TGTGCCAGCTCACCGACGGGAGGGGATGAAAAACTGTTTTTT
.	.	TRBV11-2	TRBJ2-7	CASSFPRGLRSYEQYF	TGTGCCAGCAGCTTCCCCAGGGGTCTCCGGAGCTACGAGCAGTACTTC
TRBD2	few	TRBV5-6	TRBJ2-3	CASSSLAGGDTDTQYF	TGTGCCAGCAGCTCTTTAGCGGGAGGGGACACAGATACGCAGTATTTT
.	.	TRBV6-4	TRBJ2-1	CASSDQGGLEQFF	TGTGCCAGCAGTGACCAAGGCGGGCTGGAGCAGTTCTTC
TRBD1	.	TRBV29-1	TRBJ1-4	CSVPGRGQEKLFF	TGCAGCGTTCCAGGCAGGGGGCAGGAAAAACTGTTTTTT
TRBD1	.	TRBV6-5	TRBJ1-2	CASVSGTGAPYGYTF	TGTGCCAGCGTCTCGGGGACAGGGGCCCCCTATGGCTACACCTTC
TRBD2	.	TRBV9	TRBJ2-5	CASSVALSGRAIYF	TGTGCCAGCAGCGTAGCCCTTAGCGGGAGGGCCATATACTTC
TRBD2	.	TRBV7-2	TRBJ2-3	CASRDYTSGLGPSTDTQYF	TGTGCCAGCAGAGACTATACTAGCGGGTTAGGCCCTAGCACAGATACGCAGTATTTT
.	.	TRBV27	TRBJ2-3	CASSLWRLSGDTQYF	TGTGCCAGCAGTTTATGGAGGCTCAGCGGGGATACGCAGTATTTT
TRBD1	.	TRBV27	TRBJ2-3	CATRQGARDTQYF	TGTGCCACAAGACAGGGGGCTAGAGATACGCAGTATTTT
TRBD1	.	TRBV7-2	TRBJ1-5	CASSLGQLNQPQHF	TGTGCCAGCAGCCTGGGACAGCTTAATCAGCCCCAGCATTTT
.	.	TRBV12-5	TRBJ1-5	CASGRDTNQPQHF	TGTGCTAGTGGTCGGGACACAAATCAGCCCCAGCATTTT
.	.	TRBV27	TRBJ2-1	CASTIGNFDNEQFF	TGTGCCAGTACTATCGGGAATTTTGACAATGAGCAGTTCTTC
.	.	TRBV7-6	TRBJ1-1	CASSMYREHEAFF	TGTGCCAGCAGCATGTACAGGGAGCATGAAGCTTTCTTT
TRBD2	.	TRBV4-2	TRBJ2-1	CASSQVGLAGERNEQFF	TGTGCCAGCAGCCAAGTGGGACTAGCGGGAGAGCGAAATGAGCAGTTCTTC
.	.	TRBV5-1	TRBJ2-5	CASSLGRWDMIETQYF	TGCGCCAGCAGCTTGGGACGTTGGGACATGATCGAGACCCAGTACTTC
TRBD2	.	TRBV7-3	TRBJ2-7	CASSLTEGLAGGPPSEQYF	TGTGCCAGCAGCTTAACGGAGGGACTAGCGGGAGGGCCCCCCTCCGAGCAGTACTTC
TRBD1	.	TRBV19	TRBJ1-5	CASSGNRGGDQPQHF	TGTGCCAGTAGTGGAAACAGGGGGGGGGATCAGCCCCAGCATTTT
.	.	TRBV29-1	TRBJ1-2	CSVVKQSANYGYTF	TGCAGCGTTGTCAAACAGTCAGCTAACTATGGCTACACCTTC
.	.	TRBV14	TRBJ1-1	CASSQEWSGSEAFF	TGTGCCAGCAGCCAAGAATGGAGTGGCTCTGAAGCTTTCTTT
TRBD2	.	TRBV10-2	TRBJ2-1	CASSGLAGVGYNEQFF	TGCGCCAGCAGTGGGTTAGCGGGCGTGGGCTACAATGAGCAGTTCTTC
.	.	TRBV5-1	TRBJ2-5	CASCSGDRGQETQYF	TGCGCCAGCTGCAGCGGAGATAGAGGCCAAGAGACCCAGTACTTC
TRBD2	.	TRBV18	TRBJ2-2	CASSPTSGSTGELFF	TGTGCCAGCTCACCGACTAGCGGGTCGACCGGGGAGCTGTTTTTT
.	.	TRBV19	TRBJ1-6	CASSMERVTTYNSPLHF	TGTGCCAGTAGTATGGAGAGGGTAACAACCTATAATTCACCCCTCCACTTT
.	.	TRBV3-1/TRBV3-2	TRBJ2-3	CASSRSTVDTQYF	TGTGCCAGCAGCCGGAGTACCGTGGATACGCAGTATTTT
.	.	TRBV18	TRBJ2-7	CASSPPAKLYEQYF	TGTGCCAGCTCCCCCCCCGCAAAGCTGTACGAGCAGTACTTC
TRBD1	.	TRBV19	TRBJ1-5	CASTATGAQQPQHF	TGTGCCAGTACCGCGACAGGGGCCCAGCAGCCCCAGCATTTT